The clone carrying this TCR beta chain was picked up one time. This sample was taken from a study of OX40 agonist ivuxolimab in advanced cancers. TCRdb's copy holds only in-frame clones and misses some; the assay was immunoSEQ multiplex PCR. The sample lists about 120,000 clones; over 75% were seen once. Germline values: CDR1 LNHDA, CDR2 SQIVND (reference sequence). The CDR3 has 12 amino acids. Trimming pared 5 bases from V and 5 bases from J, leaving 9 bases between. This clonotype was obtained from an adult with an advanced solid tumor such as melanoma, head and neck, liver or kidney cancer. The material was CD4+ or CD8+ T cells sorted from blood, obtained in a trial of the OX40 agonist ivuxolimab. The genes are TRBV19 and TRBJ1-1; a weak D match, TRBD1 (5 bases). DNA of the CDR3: TGTGCCAGTAGTGCGGGGGGGACTGAAGCTTTCTTT. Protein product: CASSAGGTEAFF.